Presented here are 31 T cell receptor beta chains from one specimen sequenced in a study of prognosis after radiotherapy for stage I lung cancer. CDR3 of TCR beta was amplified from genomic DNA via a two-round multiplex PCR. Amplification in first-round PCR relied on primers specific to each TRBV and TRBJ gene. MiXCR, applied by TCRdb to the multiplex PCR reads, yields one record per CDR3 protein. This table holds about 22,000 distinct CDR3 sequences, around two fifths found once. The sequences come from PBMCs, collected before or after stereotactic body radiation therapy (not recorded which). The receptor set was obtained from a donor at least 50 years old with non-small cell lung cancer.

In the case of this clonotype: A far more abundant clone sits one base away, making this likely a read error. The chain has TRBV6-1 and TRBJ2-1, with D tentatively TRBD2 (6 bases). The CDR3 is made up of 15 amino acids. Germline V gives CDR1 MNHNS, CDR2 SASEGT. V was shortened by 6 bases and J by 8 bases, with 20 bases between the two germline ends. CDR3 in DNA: TGTGCCAGCAGCCCACTAGTTCGGGGGAACGATGAGCAGTTCTTC. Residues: CASSPLVRGNDEQFF.

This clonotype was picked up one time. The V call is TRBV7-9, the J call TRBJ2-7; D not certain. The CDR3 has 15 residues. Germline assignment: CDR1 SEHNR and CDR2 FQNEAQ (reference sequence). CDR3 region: CESSPNRFGAGEQYF. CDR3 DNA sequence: TGTGAAAGCAGCCCTAATAGGTTCGGCGCTGGGGAGCAGTACTTC.

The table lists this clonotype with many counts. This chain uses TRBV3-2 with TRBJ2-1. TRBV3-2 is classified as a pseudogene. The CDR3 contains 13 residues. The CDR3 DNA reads TGTGCCAGCAGCCCTTGCGGCTACAATGAGCAGTTCTTC. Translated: CASSPCGYNEQFF.

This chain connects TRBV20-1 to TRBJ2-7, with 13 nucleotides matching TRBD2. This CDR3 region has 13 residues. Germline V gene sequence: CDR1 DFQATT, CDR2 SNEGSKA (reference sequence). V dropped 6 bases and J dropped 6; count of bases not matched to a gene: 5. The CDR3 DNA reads TGCAGTGCGGGGACTAGCGGGATAGGCGAGCAGTACTTC. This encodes CSAGTSGIGEQYF.

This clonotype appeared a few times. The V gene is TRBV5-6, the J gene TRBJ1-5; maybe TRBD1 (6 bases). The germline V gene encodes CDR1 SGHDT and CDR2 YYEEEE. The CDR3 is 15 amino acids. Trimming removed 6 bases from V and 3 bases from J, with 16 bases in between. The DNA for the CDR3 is TGTGCCAGCAAAAAACAGGGTACCCCCAATCAGCCCCAGCATTTT. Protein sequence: CASKKQGTPNQPQHF. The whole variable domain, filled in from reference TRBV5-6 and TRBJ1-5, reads DAGVTQSPTHLIKTRGQQVTLRCSPKSGHDTVSWYQQALGQGPQFIFQYYEEEERQRGNFPDRFSGHQFPNYSSELNVNALLLGDSALYLCASKKQGTPNQPQHFGDGTRLSIL.

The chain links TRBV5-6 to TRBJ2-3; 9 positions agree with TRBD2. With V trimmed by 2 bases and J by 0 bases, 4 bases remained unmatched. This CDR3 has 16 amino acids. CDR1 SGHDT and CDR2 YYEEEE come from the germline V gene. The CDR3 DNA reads TGTGCCAGCAGCTTCGGCCTAGCGGGAAGCACAGATACGCAGTATTTT. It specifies CASSFGLAGSTDTQYF.

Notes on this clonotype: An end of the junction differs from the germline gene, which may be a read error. DNA of the CDR3: TGTGCCCGCAGCCCACAGGGAGATCAGCCCCAGCATTTT. Translated, it gives CARSPQGDQPQHF. The chain has TRBV7-9 and TRBJ1-5; D might be TRBD1 (6 bases). The CDR3 sequence is 13 residues long. In germline, CDR1 is SEHNR, CDR2 FQNEAQ (reference sequence).

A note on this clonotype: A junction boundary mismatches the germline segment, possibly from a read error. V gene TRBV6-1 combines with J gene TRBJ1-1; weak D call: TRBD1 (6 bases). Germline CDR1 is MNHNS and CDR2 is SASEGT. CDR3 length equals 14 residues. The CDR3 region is CASRQGFRDTESFF. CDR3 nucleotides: TGTGCCAGCAGACAGGGTTTCAGGGACACTGAATCTTTCTTT.

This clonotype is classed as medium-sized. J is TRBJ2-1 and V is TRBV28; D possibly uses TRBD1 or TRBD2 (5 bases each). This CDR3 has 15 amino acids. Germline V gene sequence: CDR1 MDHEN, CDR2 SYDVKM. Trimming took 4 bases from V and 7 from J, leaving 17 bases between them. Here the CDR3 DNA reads TGTGCCAGCAGTTCGGAAGGAGAGGGGTCGAATGAGCAGTTCTTC. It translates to CASSSEGEGSNEQFF.

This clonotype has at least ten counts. The CDR3 DNA follows: TGTGCCAGTAGTTCAACGGGGGCAGGAGAGACCCAGTACTTC. The encoded protein is CASSSTGAGETQYF. V is TRBV19 and J is TRBJ2-5, with D perhaps matching TRBD1 or TRBD2 (6 bases each). Germline CDR1 reads LNHDA; CDR2 reads SQIVND (reference sequence). Trimming removed 5 bases from V and 4 bases from J, with 14 bases in between. The CDR3 has 14 amino acids.

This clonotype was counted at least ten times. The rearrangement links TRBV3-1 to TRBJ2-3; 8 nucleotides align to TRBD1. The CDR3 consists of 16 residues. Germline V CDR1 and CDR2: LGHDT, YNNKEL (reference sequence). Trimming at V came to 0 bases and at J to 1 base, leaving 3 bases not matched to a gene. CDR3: CASSQDTTGGTDTQYF. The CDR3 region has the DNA TGTGCCAGCAGCCAAGATACGACAGGGGGCACAGATACGCAGTATTTT.

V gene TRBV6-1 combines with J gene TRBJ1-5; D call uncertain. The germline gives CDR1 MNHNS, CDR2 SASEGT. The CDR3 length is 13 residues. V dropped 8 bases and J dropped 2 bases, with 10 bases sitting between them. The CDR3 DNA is TGTGCCAGCCGAAAGACGGGCAATCAGCCCCAGCATTTT. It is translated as CASRKTGNQPQHF.

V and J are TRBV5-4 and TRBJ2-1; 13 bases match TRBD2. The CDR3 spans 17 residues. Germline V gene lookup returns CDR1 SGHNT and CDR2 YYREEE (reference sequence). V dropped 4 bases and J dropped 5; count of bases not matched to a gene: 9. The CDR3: CASSTRTSGGANNEQFF. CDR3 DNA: TGTGCCAGCAGCACCAGGACTAGCGGGGGAGCAAACAATGAGCAGTTCTTC.

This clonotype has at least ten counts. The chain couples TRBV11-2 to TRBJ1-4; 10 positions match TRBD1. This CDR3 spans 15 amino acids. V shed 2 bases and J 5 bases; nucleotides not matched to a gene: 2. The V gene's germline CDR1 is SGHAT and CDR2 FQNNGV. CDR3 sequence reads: CASSLSDRGNEKLFF. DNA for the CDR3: TGTGCCAGCAGCTTATCGGACAGGGGGAATGAAAAACTGTTTTTT.

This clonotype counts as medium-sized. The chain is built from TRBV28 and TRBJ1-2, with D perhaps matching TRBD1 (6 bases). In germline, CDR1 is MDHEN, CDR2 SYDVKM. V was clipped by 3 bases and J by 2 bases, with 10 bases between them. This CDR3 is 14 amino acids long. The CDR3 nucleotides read TGTGCCAGCAGTTTCGTGACAGGCAACTATGGCTACACCTTC. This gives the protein CASSFVTGNYGYTF.

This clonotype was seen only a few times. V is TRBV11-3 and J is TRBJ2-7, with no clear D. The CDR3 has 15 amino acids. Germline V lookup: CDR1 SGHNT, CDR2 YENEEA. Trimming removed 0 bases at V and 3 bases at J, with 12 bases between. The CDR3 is CASSLDLYHHYEQYF. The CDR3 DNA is TGTGCCAGCAGCTTAGATCTGTACCACCACTACGAGCAGTACTTC.

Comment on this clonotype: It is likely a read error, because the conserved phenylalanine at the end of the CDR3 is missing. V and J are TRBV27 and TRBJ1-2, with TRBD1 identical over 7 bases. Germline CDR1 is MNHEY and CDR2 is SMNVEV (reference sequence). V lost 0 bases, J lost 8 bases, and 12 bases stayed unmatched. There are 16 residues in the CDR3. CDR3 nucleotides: TGTGCCAGCAGTTTATCTATTGCGGTACAGGGACAGGGCTACACCATC. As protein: CASSLSIAVQGQGYTI.

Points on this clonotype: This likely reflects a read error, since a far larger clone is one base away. The DNA of the CDR3 is TGTGCCAGCAGTGAAGAGAGGAACCCCACAGATACGCAGTATTTT. This codes for CASSEERNPTDTQYF. The chain uses TRBV6-2 or TRBV6-3 and TRBJ2-3; no clear D. Trimming left V 5 bases short and J 2 bases short, with 14 bases between. The CDR3 loop spans 15 amino acids. Germline V gene lookup returns CDR1 MNHEY and CDR2 SVGEGT.

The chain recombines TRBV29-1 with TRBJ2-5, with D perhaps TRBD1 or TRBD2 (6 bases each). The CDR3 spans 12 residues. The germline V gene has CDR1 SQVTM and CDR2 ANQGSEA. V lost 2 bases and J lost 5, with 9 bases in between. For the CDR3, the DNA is TGCAGCGTTGAACGGGGGCCGGAGACCCAGTACTTC. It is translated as CSVERGPETQYF.

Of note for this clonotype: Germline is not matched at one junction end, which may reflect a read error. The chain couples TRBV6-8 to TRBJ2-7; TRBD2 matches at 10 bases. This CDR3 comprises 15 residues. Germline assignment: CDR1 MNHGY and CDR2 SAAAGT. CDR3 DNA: TGCGCCAGCAAGGTGGCAGCGGGAGGGCAATACGAGCAGTACTTC. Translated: CASKVAAGGQYEQYF.

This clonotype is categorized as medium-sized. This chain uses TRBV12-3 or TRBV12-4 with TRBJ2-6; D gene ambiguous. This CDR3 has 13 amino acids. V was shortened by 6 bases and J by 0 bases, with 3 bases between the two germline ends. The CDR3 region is CASRTSGANVLTF. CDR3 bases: TGTGCCAGCAGAACCTCTGGGGCCAACGTCCTGACTTTC.

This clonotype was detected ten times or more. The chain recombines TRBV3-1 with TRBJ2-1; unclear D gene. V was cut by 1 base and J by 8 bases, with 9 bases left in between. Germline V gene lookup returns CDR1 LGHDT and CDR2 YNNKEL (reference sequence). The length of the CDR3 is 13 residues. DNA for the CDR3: TGTGCCAGCAGCCAAGTTTTTAATGATGAGCAGTTCTTC. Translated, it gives CASSQVFNDEQFF.

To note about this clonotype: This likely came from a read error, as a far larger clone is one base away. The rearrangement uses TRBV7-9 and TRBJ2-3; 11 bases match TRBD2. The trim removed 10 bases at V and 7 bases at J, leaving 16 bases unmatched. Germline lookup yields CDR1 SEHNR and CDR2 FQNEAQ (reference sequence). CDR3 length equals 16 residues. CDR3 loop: CATSDFSGGAPNTQYF. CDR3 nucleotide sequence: TGTGCCACCAGTGATTTTAGCGGGGGGGCACCCAATACGCAGTATTTT.

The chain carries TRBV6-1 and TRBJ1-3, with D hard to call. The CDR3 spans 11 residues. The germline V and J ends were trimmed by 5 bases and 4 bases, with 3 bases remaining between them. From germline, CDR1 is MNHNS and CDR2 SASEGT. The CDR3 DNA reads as TGTGCCAGCAGTACCGGAAACACCATATATTTT. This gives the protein CASSTGNTIYF.

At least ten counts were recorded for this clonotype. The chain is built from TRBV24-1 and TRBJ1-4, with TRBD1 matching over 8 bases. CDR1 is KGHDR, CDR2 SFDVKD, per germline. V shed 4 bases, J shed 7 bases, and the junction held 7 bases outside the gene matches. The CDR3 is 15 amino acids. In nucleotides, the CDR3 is TGTGCCACCAGTGACCCCGGGACAGGAGCTGAAAAACTGTTTTTT. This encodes CATSDPGTGAEKLFF.

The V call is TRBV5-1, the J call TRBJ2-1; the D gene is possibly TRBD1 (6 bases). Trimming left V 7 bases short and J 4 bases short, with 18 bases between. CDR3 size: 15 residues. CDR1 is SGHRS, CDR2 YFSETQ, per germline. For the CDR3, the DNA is TGCGCCAGCGGCTGGCGATCAGGGGAATACAATGAGCAGTTCTTC. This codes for CASGWRSGEYNEQFF.

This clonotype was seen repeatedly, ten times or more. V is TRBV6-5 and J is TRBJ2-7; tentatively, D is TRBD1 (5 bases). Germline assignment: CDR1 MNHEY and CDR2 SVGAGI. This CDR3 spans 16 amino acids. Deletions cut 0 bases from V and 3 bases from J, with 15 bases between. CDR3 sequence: CASSYSLPRAVYEQYF. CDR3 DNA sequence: TGTGCCAGCAGTTACTCTCTCCCCAGGGCTGTCTACGAGCAGTACTTC.

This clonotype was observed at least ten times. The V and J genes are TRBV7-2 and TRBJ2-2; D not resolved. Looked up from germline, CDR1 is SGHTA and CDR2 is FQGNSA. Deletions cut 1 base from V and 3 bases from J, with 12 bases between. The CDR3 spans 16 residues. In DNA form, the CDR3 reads TGTGCCAGCAGCTTAGTCCCCCGGCTCGACACCGGGGAGCTGTTTTTT. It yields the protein CASSLVPRLDTGELFF.

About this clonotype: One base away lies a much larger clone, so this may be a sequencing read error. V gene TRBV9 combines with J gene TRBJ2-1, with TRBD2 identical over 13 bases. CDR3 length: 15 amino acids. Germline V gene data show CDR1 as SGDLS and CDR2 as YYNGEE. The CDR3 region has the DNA TGTGCCATCAGCCCTGGGACTAGCGGGATGGGTGGGCAGTTCTTC. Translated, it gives CAISPGTSGMGGQFF.

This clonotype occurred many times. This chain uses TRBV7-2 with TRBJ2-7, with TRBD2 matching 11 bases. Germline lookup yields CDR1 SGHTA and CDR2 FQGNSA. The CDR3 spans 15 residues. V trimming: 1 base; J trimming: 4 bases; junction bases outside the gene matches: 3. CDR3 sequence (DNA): TGTGCCAGCAGCTTAGTAGCGGGAGGGCAGTACGAGCAGTACTTC. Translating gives CASSLVAGGQYEQYF.

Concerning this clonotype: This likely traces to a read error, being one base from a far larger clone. Here the CDR3 DNA reads TGTGCCAGCAGCCCATTCTATGCGGTGGGTAACGAGCAGTACTTC. This gives the protein CASSPFYAVGNEQYF. The chain employs TRBV7-9 and TRBJ2-7; D ambiguous. This CDR3 is built from 15 residues. Germline CDR1 is SEHNR and CDR2 is FQNEAQ (reference sequence). Trimming removed 5 bases from V and 5 bases from J, with 19 bases in between.